The clone carrying this T cell receptor (beta chain) was counted a few times. This sample is part of a study of identical twins. A single record per CDR3 protein comes from TCRdb applying MiXCR to the 5' RACE reads. The sample carries over 15,000 distinct CDR3 sequences, around 70% recorded once. This CDR3 region has 13 residues. In germline, CDR1 is SGHAT, CDR2 FQNNGV. V lost 4 bases, J lost 7 bases, and 14 bases lay in between. This receptor was taken from a woman in her late teens or twenties in good health. This table probably holds off-target reads from a library built for another chain. This chain uses TRBV11-2 with TRBJ2-7; perhaps TRBD1 as D (6 bases). The sample consisted of memory (CD45RO+) T cells sorted from blood. CDR3 nucleotides: TGTGCCAGCAGCTCCCGACAGGTCGGAGAGCAGTACTTC. This encodes CASSSRQVGEQYF.